These T cell receptor beta chains were read from a single sample in a study of tumor-infiltrating lymphocytes in primary liver carcinoma. TCRdb called the multiplex PCR reads again in MiXCR, with one record for every CDR3 protein. Here the sample spans approximately 110,000 distinct CDR3 sequences, around 62% being singletons. The specimen was liver tumor tissue from sampling region 1. All receptors come from an older woman with primary liver carcinoma and hepatitis B virus infection. Both conserved end residues are part of each CDR3. A D gene is named only where the DNA matches it firmly. Clone size, where shown, is once, few, many, or a class for clones that have expanded.

CASSPGTWGSISGNTIYF TGTGCCAGCAGCCCCGGAACATGGGGATCGATCTCTGGAAACACCATATATTTT TRBV11-2 - - TRBJ1-3
CASGSGTEYGYTF TGTGCCAGCGGTTCTGGGACGGAATATGGATACACCTTC TRBV11-2 - - TRBJ1-2
CASSPSSSGRSGNTIYF TGTGCCAGCAGTCCCTCCTCCAGCGGGCGCTCTGGAAACACCATATATTTT TRBV6-5 many - TRBJ1-3
CASSMVSGQETQYF TGCGCCAGCAGCATGGTTAGCGGCCAAGAGACCCAGTACTTC TRBV5-1 - - TRBJ2-5
CASSLWGTSGGRSYEQYF TGTGCCAGCAGCCTCTGGGGGACTAGCGGGGGGAGGTCCTACGAGCAGTACTTC TRBV11-2 - TRBD2 TRBJ2-7
CASSLSGAGGSSYEEYF TGTGCCAGCAGCTTGTCGGGAGCGGGAGGGAGCTCCTACGAGGAGTACTTC TRBV5-5 - TRBD2 TRBJ2-7
CASRGTRATGELFF TGTGCCAGCAGGGGAACTAGGGCGACCGGGGAGCTGTTTTTT TRBV11-3 large - TRBJ2-2
CASSFGPSTDMQYF TGTGCCAGCAGCTTCGGACCAAGCACAGATATGCAGTATTTT TRBV6-5 - - TRBJ2-3
CTSSFHTEGTRELFF TGTACCAGCAGCTTTCACACAGAGGGAACCCGGGAGCTGTTTTTT TRBV11-3 - - TRBJ2-2
CASNSERGSSYEQYF TGTGCCAGCAACTCCGAGAGGGGAAGCTCCTACGAGCAGTACTTC TRBV7-9 - - TRBJ2-7
CVSSNYEQYF TGTGTCAGCAGCAACTACGAACAGTACTTC TRBV11-2 - - TRBJ2-7
CANRGYNSPLPF TGTGCCAACAGAGGTTATAATTCACCCCTCCCCTTT TRBV6-5 - - TRBJ1-6
CASSSLGSDYYEQFF TGTGCCAGTAGCTCCCTAGGTAGCGACTACTATGAGCAGTTCTTC TRBV11-2 - - TRBJ2-1
CASSEYRHSSYEQYF TGTGCCAGCAGTGAATATCGACACAGCTCCTACGAGCAGTACTTC TRBV6-1 many - TRBJ2-7
CATSVFGLSGFETQYF TGTGCCACCAGCGTTTTCGGACTCTCAGGCTTCGAGACCCAGTACTTC TRBV24-1 - - TRBJ2-5
CASSTRPSTDTQYF TGTGCCAGCTCAACCCGTCCTAGCACAGATACGCAGTATTTT TRBV18 - - TRBJ2-3
CASSAAGEGAIRRRVGYTF TGTGCCAGCAGCGCAGCGGGTGAAGGTGCTATAAGGAGGAGGGTTGGCTACACCTTC TRBV5-6 - - TRBJ1-2
CASSPRGTGGDSSYEQYF TGTGCCAGCAGCCCCAGAGGGACCGGAGGGGACAGCTCCTACGAGCAGTACTTC TRBV5-5 many - TRBJ2-7
CASSYPGGEGYTF TGTGCCAGCAGTTACCCGGGGGGAGAAGGCTACACCTTC TRBV6-6 many - TRBJ1-2
CASRRVDGKTVTQYF TGTGCCAGCAGGCGAGTGGATGGGAAAACAGTTACGCAGTATTTT TRBV11-3 - - TRBJ2-3
CASTLRGVNYGYTF TGTGCCAGCACCCTTCGGGGGGTAAACTATGGCTACACCTTC TRBV12-3/TRBV12-4 many - TRBJ1-2
CASSMFGVGNTIYF TGTGCCAGCAGCATGTTTGGGGTTGGAAACACCATATATTTT TRBV28 - - TRBJ1-3
CASSFGSYGYTF TGTGCCAGCAGTTTCGGGAGCTATGGCTACACCTTC TRBV12-3/TRBV12-4 many - TRBJ1-2
CVSSTETGIGGYTF TGTGTCAGCAGCACTGAAACAGGGATTGGTGGCTACACCTTC TRBV5-4 - - TRBJ1-2
CASSLDRTNTEAFF TGTGCCAGCAGCTTAGACAGGACGAACACTGAAGCTTTCTTT TRBV11-1 many - TRBJ1-1
CPSSLQVADSPLHF TGTCCCAGCAGCCTACAGGTGGCAGATTCACCCCTCCACTTT TRBV11-2 - - TRBJ1-6
CASSLVYTQHF TGTGCCAGCAGTTTGGTATATACGCAGCATTTT TRBV12-3/TRBV12-4 - - TRBJ1-5
CASSSPTGRRFYEQYF TGTGCCAGCAGTTCCCCGACAGGGAGGAGGTTCTACGAGCAGTACTTC TRBV28 - - TRBJ2-7
CRVLRQGRTDTQYF TGCAGGGTTTTGCGTCAGGGCCGCACTGATACGCAGTATTTT TRBV29-1 - - TRBJ2-3
CVSSLKGSTGELFF TGTGTCAGCAGTTTGAAAGGGTCAACCGGGGAGCTGTTTTTT TRBV12-3/TRBV12-4 - - TRBJ2-2
CASTVTCRRNTEAFF TGTGCCAGCACCGTCACCTGCCGGCGGAACACTGAAGCTTTCTTT TRBV6-2/TRBV6-3 - - TRBJ1-1
CTSSPGRASGSTDTQYF TGTACCAGCAGCCCAGGCCGTGCTAGCGGAAGCACAGATACGCAGTATTTT TRBV11-2 - TRBD2 TRBJ2-3
CASSQNLPGGPYEQYF TGCGCCAGCAGCCAAAATCTGCCTGGTGGCCCCTACGAGCAGTACTTC TRBV4-1 - - TRBJ2-7
CASSERTGGNEKLFF TGTGCCAGCAGTGAAAGAACAGGGGGAAATGAAAAACTGTTTTTT TRBV6-1 many TRBD1 TRBJ1-4
CAIRRLERENEQFF TGTGCCATCAGGCGGTTAGAAAGGGAAAATGAGCAGTTCTTC TRBV12-3/TRBV12-4 - - TRBJ2-1
CAISRRLAGGPGDEQLF TGTGCCATCAGCAGGAGACTAGCGGGGGGGCCGGGGGATGAGCAGCTCTTC TRBV11-2 - TRBD2 TRBJ2-1
CASSLVTVSGMAFF TGTGCCAGCAGCTTAGTTACGGTTTCGGGGATGGCTTTCTTT TRBV7-9 - - TRBJ1-1
CDSSFDEQFF TGTGACAGCAGCTTCGATGAGCAGTTCTTC TRBV7-9 - - TRBJ2-1
CTSSLETGGNSPLPF TGTACCAGCAGCTTAGAAACAGGGGGCAATTCACCCCTCCCCTTT TRBV11-2 once TRBD1 TRBJ1-6
CAISGVGAEAYGYTF TGTGCCATCAGTGGAGTAGGAGCGGAGGCCTATGGCTACACCTTC TRBV10-3 many - TRBJ1-2